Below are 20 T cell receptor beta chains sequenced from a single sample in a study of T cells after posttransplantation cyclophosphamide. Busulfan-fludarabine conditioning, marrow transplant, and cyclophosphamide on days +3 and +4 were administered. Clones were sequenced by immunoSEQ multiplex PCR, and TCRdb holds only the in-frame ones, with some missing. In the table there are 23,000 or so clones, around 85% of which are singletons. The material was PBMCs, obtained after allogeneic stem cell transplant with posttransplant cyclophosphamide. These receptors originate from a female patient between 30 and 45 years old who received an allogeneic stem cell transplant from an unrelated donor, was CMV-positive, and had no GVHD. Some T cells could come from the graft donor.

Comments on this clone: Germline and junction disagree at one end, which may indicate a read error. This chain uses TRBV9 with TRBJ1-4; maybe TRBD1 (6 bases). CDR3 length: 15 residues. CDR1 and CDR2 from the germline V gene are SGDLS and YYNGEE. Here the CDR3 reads CASSSKTGKGEKLFF. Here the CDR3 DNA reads TGTGCCAGCAGCTCAAAGACGGGGAAGGGGGAAAAACTGTTTTTC.

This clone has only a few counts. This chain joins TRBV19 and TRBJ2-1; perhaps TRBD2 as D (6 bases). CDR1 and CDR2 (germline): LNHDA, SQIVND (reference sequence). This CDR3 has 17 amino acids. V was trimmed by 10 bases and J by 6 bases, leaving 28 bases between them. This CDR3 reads CATQTATGGEYRNEQFF. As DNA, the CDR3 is TGTGCCACCCAAACCGCGACCGGCGGGGAGTACCGCAATGAGCAGTTCTTC.

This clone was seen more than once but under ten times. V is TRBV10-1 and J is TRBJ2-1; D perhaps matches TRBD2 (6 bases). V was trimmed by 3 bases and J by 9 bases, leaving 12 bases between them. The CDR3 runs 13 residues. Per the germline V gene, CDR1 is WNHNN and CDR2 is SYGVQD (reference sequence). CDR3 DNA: TGCGCCAGCAGTGATGCCGGGGGTAGTGAGCAGTTCTTC. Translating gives CASSDAGGSEQFF.

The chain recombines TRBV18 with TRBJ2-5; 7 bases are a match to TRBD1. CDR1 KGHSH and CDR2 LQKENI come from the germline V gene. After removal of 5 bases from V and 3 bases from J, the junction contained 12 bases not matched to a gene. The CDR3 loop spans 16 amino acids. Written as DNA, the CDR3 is TGTGCCAGCTCAAATTTGCCAGGGGGTTACGAAGAGACCCAGTACTTC. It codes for CASSNLPGGYEETQYF. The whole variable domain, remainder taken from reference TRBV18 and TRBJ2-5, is NAGVMQNPRHLVRRRGQEARLRCSPMKGHSHVYWYRQLPEEGLKFMVYLQKENIIDESGMPKERFSAEFPKEGPSILRIQQVVRGDSAAYFCASSNLPGGYEETQYFGPGTRLLVL.

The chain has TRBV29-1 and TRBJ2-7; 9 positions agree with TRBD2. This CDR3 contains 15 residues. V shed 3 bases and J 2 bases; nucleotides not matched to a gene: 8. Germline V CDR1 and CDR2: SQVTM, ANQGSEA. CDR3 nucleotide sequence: TGCAGCGTTGATGGTACAGCGGGGGGAACCTACGAGCAGTACTTC. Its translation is CSVDGTAGGTYEQYF.

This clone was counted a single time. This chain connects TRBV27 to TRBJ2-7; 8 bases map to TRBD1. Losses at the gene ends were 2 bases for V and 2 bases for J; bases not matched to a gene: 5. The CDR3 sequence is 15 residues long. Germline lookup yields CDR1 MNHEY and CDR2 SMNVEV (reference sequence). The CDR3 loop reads CASSLRQGWAYEQYF. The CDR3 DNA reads TGTGCCAGCAGTTTAAGACAGGGGTGGGCCTACGAGCAGTACTTC.

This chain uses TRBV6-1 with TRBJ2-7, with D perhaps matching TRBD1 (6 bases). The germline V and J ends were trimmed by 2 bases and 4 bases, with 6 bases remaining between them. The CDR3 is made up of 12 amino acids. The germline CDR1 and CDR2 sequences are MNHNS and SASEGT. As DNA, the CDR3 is TGTGCCAGCAGTGAAAGGGGGTACGAGCAGTACTTC. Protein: CASSERGYEQYF.

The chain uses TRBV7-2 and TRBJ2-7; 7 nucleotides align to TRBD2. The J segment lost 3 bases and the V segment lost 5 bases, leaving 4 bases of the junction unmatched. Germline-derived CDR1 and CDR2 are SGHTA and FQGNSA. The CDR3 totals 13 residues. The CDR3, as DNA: TGTGCCAGCAGCGTCCCGGGGGGCTACGAGCAGTACTTC. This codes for CASSVPGGYEQYF.

As DNA, the CDR3 is TGTGCCAGCAGAGGGGCAGGGGTGAACTATGGCTACACCTTC. Translated: CASRGAGVNYGYTF. The chain employs TRBV9 and TRBJ1-2; tentative D call: TRBD1 (6 bases). Looked up from germline, CDR1 is SGDLS and CDR2 is YYNGEE. The CDR3 covers 14 residues. The V end was cut by 5 bases, the J end by 2 bases, with 13 bases between. Based on the CDR3 plus reference TRBV9 and TRBJ1-2, the full variable domain is DSGVTQTPKHLITATGQRVTLRCSPRSGDLSVYWYQQSLDQGLQFLIQYYNGEERAKGNILERFSAQQFPDLHSELNLSSLELGDSALYFCASRGAGVNYGYTFGSGTRLTVV.

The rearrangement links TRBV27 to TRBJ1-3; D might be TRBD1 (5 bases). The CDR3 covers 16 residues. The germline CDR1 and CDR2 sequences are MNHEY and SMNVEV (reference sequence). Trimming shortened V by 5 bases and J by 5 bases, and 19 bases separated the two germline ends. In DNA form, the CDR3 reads TGTGCCAGCAGTCCTCTATACCAGGGCAGAAGAAACACCATATATTTT. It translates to CASSPLYQGRRNTIYF.

In nucleotides, the CDR3 is TGTGCCAGCAGCTTTACACAGGGGGCGGAGACCCAGTACTTC. It is translated as CASSFTQGAETQYF. This chain uses TRBV11-2 with TRBJ2-5; 9 bases fit TRBD1. The V segment lost 3 bases and the J segment 5 bases; nucleotides outside the gene matches: 4. Germline loops: CDR1 SGHAT, CDR2 FQNNGV. The length of the CDR3 is 14 residues.

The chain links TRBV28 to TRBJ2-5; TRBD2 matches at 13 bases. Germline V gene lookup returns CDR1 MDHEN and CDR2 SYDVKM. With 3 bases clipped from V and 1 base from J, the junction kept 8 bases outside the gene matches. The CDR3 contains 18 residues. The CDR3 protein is CASSFGLAGDELQETQYF. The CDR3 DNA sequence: TGTGCCAGCAGTTTCGGACTAGCGGGGGACGAACTCCAAGAGACCCAGTACTTC.

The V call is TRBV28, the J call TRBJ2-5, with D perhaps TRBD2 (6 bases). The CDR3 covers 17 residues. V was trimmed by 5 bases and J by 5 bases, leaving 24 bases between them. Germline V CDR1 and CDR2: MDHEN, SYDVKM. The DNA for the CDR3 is TGTGCCAGCAGTGGACCGACGGTCCGAACGGGGGTGGAGACCCAGTACTTC. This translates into CASSGPTVRTGVETQYF.

The CDR3 region is CASRNRDFHWGKNIQYF. The CDR3 nucleotides are TGCGCCAGCAGAAACCGGGACTTCCATTGGGGCAAAAACATTCAGTACTTC. The V call is TRBV23-1, the J call TRBJ2-4; tentative D call: TRBD2 (6 bases). TRBV23-1 is an ORF for which the function is uncertain. V lost 6 bases, J lost 3 bases, and 21 bases lay in between. The CDR3 sequence is 17 residues long.

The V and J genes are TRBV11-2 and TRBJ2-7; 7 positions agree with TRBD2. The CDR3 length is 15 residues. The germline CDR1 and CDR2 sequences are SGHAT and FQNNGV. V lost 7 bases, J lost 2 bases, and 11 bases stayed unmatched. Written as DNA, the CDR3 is TGTGCCAGCACCCCCCACGGGGGGTACCCCTACGAGCAGTACTTC. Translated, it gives CASTPHGGYPYEQYF.

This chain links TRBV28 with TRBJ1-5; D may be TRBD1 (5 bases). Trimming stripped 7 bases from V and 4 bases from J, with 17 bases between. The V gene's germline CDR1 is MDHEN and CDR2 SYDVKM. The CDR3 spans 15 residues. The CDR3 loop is CASNLRGEGNQPQHF. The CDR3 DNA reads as TGTGCCAGCAATCTCCGGGGGGAAGGGAATCAGCCCCAGCATTTT. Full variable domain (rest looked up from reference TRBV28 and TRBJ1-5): DVKVTQSSRYLVKRTGEKVFLECVQDMDHENMFWYRQDPGLGLRLIYFSYDVKMKEKGDIPEGYSVSREKKERFSLILESASTNQTSMYLCASNLRGEGNQPQHFGDGTRLSIL.

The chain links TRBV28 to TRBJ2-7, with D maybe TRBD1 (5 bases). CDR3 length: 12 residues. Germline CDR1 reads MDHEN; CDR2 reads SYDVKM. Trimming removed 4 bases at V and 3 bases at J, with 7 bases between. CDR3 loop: CASSWGSYEQYF. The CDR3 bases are TGTGCCAGCAGTTGGGGCAGCTACGAGCAGTACTTC.

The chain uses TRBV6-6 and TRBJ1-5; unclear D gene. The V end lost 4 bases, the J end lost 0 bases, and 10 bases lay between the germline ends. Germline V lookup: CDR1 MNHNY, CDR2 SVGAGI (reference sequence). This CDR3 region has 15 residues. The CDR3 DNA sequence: TGTGCCAGCAGTTCAGGAACGGTTAGCAATCAGCCCCAGCATTTT. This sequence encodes CASSSGTVSNQPQHF.

For the CDR3, the DNA is TGTGCCAGCTCCCAAACAAGGAGCGAGGGCGGGGAGCTGTTTTTT. Amino acid sequence: CASSQTRSEGGELFF. This chain connects TRBV18 to TRBJ2-2; tentative D call: TRBD2 (5 bases). CDR1 KGHSH and CDR2 LQKENI come from the germline V gene. This CDR3 region has 15 residues. With 6 bases removed from V and 7 bases from J, the gap between germline ends came to 18 bases.

CDR3: CASSLMGLAGGTDTQYF. The DNA of the CDR3 is TGTGCCAGCAGCTTGATGGGACTAGCGGGGGGCACAGATACGCAGTATTTT. The rearrangement joins TRBV5-4 to TRBJ2-3; 14 bases map to TRBD2. V lost 1 base to trimming and J lost 1 base; unmatched junction nucleotides: 2. CDR1 and CDR2 (germline): SGHNT, YYREEE (reference sequence). The CDR3 is 17 residues long.